Each of the 3 T cell receptor beta chains below was sequenced from the same sample in a study of metastatic and nonmetastatic thyroid tumors (TCRdb year 2020). Before undergoing thyroid surgery, none of the patients had been given any kind of treatment. Libraries were made using PCR. TCRdb shows the sequencer as Illumina HiSeq 4000. In TCRdb, the public reads were trimmed at Q25 with fastp and aligned with MiXCR, with productive beta chains retained. The sample table contains 60,000 or so clones; only one count was recorded for about 3.8% of them. The top ten hold approximately 20% of the sample. Sequencing was done on a sample of blood. The receptors here all came from a female donor with papillary thyroid cancer or a benign thyroid nodule (not recorded which). Some clones in this sample may be carry-over from other donors' samples.

This clone was recorded many times. The V call is TRBV3-1, the J call TRBJ2-5; 7 bases agree with TRBD1. This CDR3 has 13 residues. V dropped 3 bases and J dropped 4; count of bases not matched to a gene: 2. CDR1 and CDR2 (germline): LGHDT, YNNKEL (reference sequence). CDR3 protein: CASSHRQGETQYF. CDR3 DNA: TGTGCCAGCAGCCATCGACAGGGAGAGACCCAGTACTTC.

Remarks on this clone: A read error is possible here, since a much larger clone lies one base away. The CDR3 loop reads CASSLPGAKNIQYF. The DNA of the CDR3 is TGTGCCAGCAGCTTACCGGGAGCCAAAAACATTCAGTACTTC. J is TRBJ2-4 and V is TRBV7-2; no clear D. Germline V gives CDR1 SGHTA, CDR2 FQGNSA. CDR3 length equals 14 residues. The ends were cut back, 2 bases at V and 0 bases at J, with 5 bases in the middle.

The table lists this clone with many counts. This chain connects TRBV19 to TRBJ2-3, with unresolved D. CDR3 length: 14 amino acids. The germline V gene has CDR1 LNHDA and CDR2 SQIVND (reference sequence). With 4 bases removed from V and 0 bases from J, the gap between germline ends came to 8 bases. CDR3 region: CASSNFRSTDTQYF. CDR3 in DNA: TGTGCCAGTAGTAACTTTAGGAGCACAGATACGCAGTATTTT.